One and the same sample provided the 21 T cell receptor beta chains below, sequenced in a study of T cells in localized non-small cell lung cancer. The assay was immunoSEQ multiplex PCR, and TCRdb's table has in-frame clones only and misses some. The table has 90,000 to 100,000 clones, roughly 91% seen once. Sequencing used PBMCs, obtained before any cancer treatment. Receptors were obtained from a woman aged 40 to 75 with stage II squamous cell lung carcinoma.

The V gene is TRBV7-2, the J gene TRBJ1-5; no definite D call. CDR3 size: 14 residues. The V end was cut by 2 bases, the J end by 6 bases, with 11 bases between. The V gene's germline CDR1 is SGHTA and CDR2 FQGNSA. This CDR3 is CASSLNGPGQPQHF. CDR3 nucleotide sequence: TGTGCCAGCAGCTTAAATGGTCCCGGTCAGCCCCAGCATTTT.

The rearrangement links TRBV6-1 to TRBJ2-6; no clear D gene. V lost 1 base, J lost 0 bases, and 13 bases lay in between. CDR3 length: 18 amino acids. Per germline, CDR1 MNHNS and CDR2 SASEGT. CDR3 DNA sequence: TGTGCCAGCAGTGAAGTGTCAGGTGTCACCTCTGGGGCCAACGTCCTGACTTTC. As protein: CASSEVSGVTSGANVLTF.

CDR3 sequence: CASSPRTAINEKLFF. DNA of the CDR3: TGTGCCAGCAGCCCCCGGACCGCAATTAATGAAAAACTGTTTTTT. This chain uses TRBV9 with TRBJ1-4; D uncertain. This CDR3 is 15 amino acids long. Germline CDR1 SGDLS, CDR2 YYNGEE. V lost 4 bases and J lost 4, with 14 bases in between.

The rearrangement uses TRBV6-1 and TRBJ1-2; no definite D call. The germline V gene has CDR1 MNHNS and CDR2 SASEGT. Trimming took 5 bases from V and 7 from J, leaving 8 bases between them. CDR3 length: 11 amino acids. The CDR3 DNA follows: TGTGCCAGCAGTCTAGTTGGTGGCTACACCTTC. This translates into CASSLVGGYTF.

This rearrangement joins TRBV5-4 to TRBJ1-1; D not certain. The ends were cut back, 4 bases at V and 1 base at J, with 11 bases in the middle. Per germline, CDR1 SGHNT and CDR2 YYREEE (reference sequence). CDR3 length equals 14 residues. The CDR3 DNA sequence: TGTGCCAGCAGCCCCCTAGTTCCGAACACTGAAGCTTTCTTT. This translates into CASSPLVPNTEAFF.

V is TRBV14 and J is TRBJ2-2; no clear D gene. Deletions cut 0 bases from V and 8 bases from J, with 4 bases between. CDR1 SGHDN and CDR2 FVKESK come from the germline V gene. The CDR3 loop spans 12 amino acids. The DNA for the CDR3 is TGTGCCAGCAGCCAAGAGAAAGGGGAGCTGTTTTTT. This gives the protein CASSQEKGELFF.

The chain employs TRBV7-8 and TRBJ1-1; 9 nucleotides align to TRBD1. Germline CDR1 SGHVS, CDR2 FQNEAQ. The CDR3 extends over 19 amino acids. The V segment lost 5 bases and the J segment 0 bases; nucleotides outside the gene matches: 16. The DNA of the CDR3 is TGTGCCAGCAGCCCCTACCGGGTGGACAGGGGACCCTTGAACACTGAAGCTTTCTTT. This encodes CASSPYRVDRGPLNTEAFF.

The gene calls are TRBV18 and TRBJ1-2; perhaps TRBD1 as D (6 bases). The CDR3 loop spans 13 amino acids. V was clipped by 8 bases and J by 2 bases, with 12 bases between them. Germline loops: CDR1 KGHSH, CDR2 LQKENI. This CDR3 reads CASAGGQNYGYTF. The CDR3, as DNA: TGTGCCAGCGCTGGGGGCCAGAACTATGGCTACACCTTC.

This clone has just a few counts. The chain employs TRBV5-1 and TRBJ2-1, with D maybe TRBD1 (6 bases). CDR1 is SGHRS and CDR2 is YFSETQ in the germline V gene. V was pared by 5 bases and J by 5 bases, with 14 bases between. The CDR3 loop spans 14 amino acids. CDR3 in amino acids: CASRGGTRNNEQFF. DNA of the CDR3: TGCGCCAGCAGAGGGGGTACAAGAAACAATGAGCAGTTCTTC.

The chain carries TRBV27 and TRBJ1-2; D remains ambiguous. CDR1 and CDR2 (germline): MNHEY, SMNVEV (reference sequence). Trimming stripped 3 bases from V and 5 bases from J, with 16 bases between. The CDR3 is 15 amino acids. The CDR3 sequence: CASSFLPGVRYGYTF. The CDR3 DNA sequence: TGTGCCAGCAGTTTCCTCCCCGGCGTCCGATATGGCTACACCTTC.

This rearrangement joins TRBV18 to TRBJ2-2; D is unresolved. Trimming took 5 bases from V and 1 from J, leaving 8 bases between them. Germline assignment: CDR1 KGHSH and CDR2 LQKENI. This CDR3 is built from 14 residues. The CDR3 loop reads CASSAVGNTGELFF. The CDR3 bases are TGTGCCAGCTCAGCGGTAGGGAACACCGGGGAGCTGTTTTTT.

The chain carries TRBV27 and TRBJ1-1; D possibly corresponds to TRBD1 (5 bases). Germline values: CDR1 MNHEY, CDR2 SMNVEV (reference sequence). V was clipped by 0 bases and J by 5 bases, with 10 bases between them. The CDR3 has 14 amino acids. The CDR3 DNA reads TGTGCCAGCAGTTTATCGTCTGGGGGAACTGAAGCTTTCTTT. Protein sequence: CASSLSSGGTEAFF.

V is TRBV5-1 and J is TRBJ1-2, with 8 positions matching TRBD1. CDR3 length: 15 amino acids. The V gene's germline CDR1 is SGHRS and CDR2 YFSETQ. V lost 0 bases, J lost 7 bases, and 8 bases stayed unmatched. The CDR3 sequence: CASSLAAQGASGYTF. Here the CDR3 DNA reads TGCGCCAGCAGCTTGGCCGCGCAGGGGGCTTCTGGCTACACCTTC. Full variable domain (remainder filled in from reference TRBV5-1 and TRBJ1-2): KAGVTQTPRYLIKTRGQQVTLSCSPISGHRSVSWYQQTPGQGLQFLFEYFSETQRNKGNFPGRFSGRQFSNSRSEMNVSTLELGDSALYLCASSLAAQGASGYTFGSGTRLTVV.

The chain couples TRBV5-1 to TRBJ1-4, with D unresolved. V shed 3 bases and J shed 8 bases, with 20 bases lying between them. CDR1 and CDR2 (germline): SGHRS, YFSETQ. This CDR3 is 16 amino acids long. The CDR3 loop reads CASSSLAPSSGEKLFF. The CDR3 coding sequence is TGCGCCAGCAGCTCCCTAGCCCCGTCTAGTGGCGAAAAACTGTTTTTT.

Note on this clone: Other nucleotide sequences from this sample produce the same CDR3. V and J are TRBV2 and TRBJ2-7, with D perhaps assigned TRBD1 or TRBD2 (5 bases each). Germline V lookup: CDR1 SNHLY, CDR2 FYNNEI. V was trimmed by 1 base and J by 4 bases, leaving 5 bases between them. The CDR3 runs 12 residues. The CDR3 loop is CASSEGGYEQYF. The DNA for the CDR3 is TGTGCCAGCAGTGAAGGGGGGTACGAGCAGTACTTC.

This chain connects TRBV5-6 to TRBJ1-1; 10 bases agree with TRBD1. The CDR3 has 15 residues. The V gene's germline CDR1 is SGHDT and CDR2 YYEEEE. V lost 4 bases and J lost 4; bases outside the gene matches: 7. CDR3 DNA sequence: TGTGCCAGCAGCCCCCAAGGGACAGGGGCCACTGAAGCTTTCTTT. Its protein is CASSPQGTGATEAFF.

This chain links TRBV5-4 with TRBJ2-5, with 7 bases matching TRBD1. From germline, CDR1 is SGHNT and CDR2 YYREEE (reference sequence). The ends lost 4 bases at V and 5 bases at J; junction bases unmatched: 11. The CDR3 is made up of 15 amino acids. In DNA, the CDR3 is TGTGCCAGCAGCCCTAGGTTCGACAGGGTGGAGACCCAGTACTTC. Residues: CASSPRFDRVETQYF.

The chain combines TRBV9 with TRBJ2-7; a possible D gene is TRBD1 (5 bases). CDR3 length: 16 amino acids. The germline V gene has CDR1 SGDLS and CDR2 YYNGEE. Trimming removed 0 bases from V and 7 bases from J, with 20 bases in between. The CDR3 region is CASSVGQGEILGEQYF. The CDR3, as DNA: TGTGCCAGCAGCGTAGGCCAGGGCGAAATCCTGGGGGAGCAGTACTTC. Complete variable domain (other parts from reference TRBV9 and TRBJ2-7): DSGVTQTPKHLITATGQRVTLRCSPRSGDLSVYWYQQSLDQGLQFLIQYYNGEERAKGNILERFSAQQFPDLHSELNLSSLELGDSALYFCASSVGQGEILGEQYFGPGTRLTVT.

The chain couples TRBV7-2 to TRBJ1-2; D unclear. The germline CDR1 and CDR2 sequences are SGHTA and FQGNSA. CDR3 size: 14 residues. Between the trimmed V and J ends, which lost 2 bases and 3 bases, there was a span of 10 bases. In nucleotides, the CDR3 is TGTGCCAGCAGCTTAACGGGTTTGGACTATGGCTACACCTTC. Amino acids: CASSLTGLDYGYTF. Together with reference TRBV7-2 and TRBJ1-2, the CDR3 gives the full variable domain: GAGVSQSPSNKVTEKGKDVELRCDPISGHTALYWYRQSLGQGLEFLIYFQGNSAPDKSGLPSDRFSAERTGGSVSTLTIQRTQQEDSAVYLCASSLTGLDYGYTFGSGTRLTVV.

This clone was found once. The chain joins TRBV5-4 to TRBJ1-6; D possibly corresponds to TRBD1 (5 bases). CDR1 SGHNT and CDR2 YYREEE come from the germline V gene (reference sequence). This CDR3 is built from 15 residues. The V and J ends lost 2 bases and 10 bases respectively, with 16 bases between them. CDR3 protein: CASSFVGVGGSPLHF. In DNA, the CDR3 is TGTGCCAGCAGCTTCGTAGGGGTTGGGGGATCACCCCTCCACTTT.

This chain links TRBV12-5 with TRBJ1-1; TRBD1 matches 8 bases. Germline V CDR1 and CDR2: LGHNT, FRNRAP. The CDR3 is 16 amino acids. After removal of 5 bases from V and 0 bases from J, the junction contained 8 bases not matched to a gene. The CDR3 spells CASGLRTGPLNTEAFF. CDR3 coding DNA: TGTGCTAGTGGTCTTCGGACAGGGCCTCTGAACACTGAAGCTTTCTTT.